Below are 27 T cell receptor beta chains sequenced from a single sample in a study of human T cells and chemical hapten exposure. Time point given: patch test 1, 2 weeks after DPC sensitization. Described treatment: therapeutic diphenylcyclopropenone sensitization with weekly scalp DPC. Each CDR3 protein is one row after TCRdb ran MiXCR on the RACE reads. The table records 370,000 or so distinct CDR3 sequences, 4.8% of them present only once. Specimen: whole blood, collected in connection with sensitization to the hapten diphenylcyclopropenone (DPC). These receptors were obtained from a woman aged 45-59 years with alopecia areata. Some clones in this sample may be carry-over from other donors' samples.

This clonotype was detected ten times or more. This chain links TRBV7-6 with TRBJ2-5; either TRBD1 or TRBD2 may supply D (5 bases each). CDR1 and CDR2 from the germline V gene are SGHVS and FNYEAQ. Deletions cut 3 bases from V and 4 bases from J, with 15 bases between. The CDR3 totals 15 residues. The CDR3 region is CASSLEAGRGETQYF. CDR3 sequence (DNA): TGTGCCAGCAGCTTGGAGGCAGGGCGAGGAGAGACCCAGTACTTC.

This clonotype was seen repeatedly, ten times or more. The chain employs TRBV29-1 and TRBJ1-3; TRBD1 aligns across 7 bases. The V and J ends lost 0 bases and 2 bases, in that order; junction bases with no gene match: 4. Germline CDR1 and CDR2: SQVTM and ANQGSEA. CDR3 length: 15 residues. In nucleotides, the CDR3 is TGCAGCGTTGAAGAAACAGGGGACCCTGGAAACACCATATATTTT. Translated: CSVEETGDPGNTIYF.

This clonotype was recorded many times. The rearrangement joins TRBV20-1 to TRBJ2-4, with D perhaps TRBD2 (6 bases). V shed 0 bases and J shed 8 bases, with 11 bases lying between them. Germline CDR1 is DFQATT and CDR2 is SNEGSKA (reference sequence). The CDR3 runs 13 residues. CDR3 amino acids: CSARERGSDIQYF. The CDR3 DNA follows: TGCAGTGCTAGAGAACGGGGGTCGGACATTCAGTACTTC.

This CDR3 is CASSLGPGLGETQYF. The CDR3 DNA sequence: TGTGCCAGCAGCTTAGGGCCAGGACTGGGAGAGACCCAGTACTTC. The V and J genes are TRBV7-2 and TRBJ2-5; D is perhaps TRBD2 (5 bases). CDR1 and CDR2 from the germline V gene are SGHTA and FQGNSA. CDR3 length: 15 residues. V was cut by 1 base and J by 4 bases, with 13 bases left in between.

This clonotype was counted many times. V gene TRBV2 combines with J gene TRBJ1-2, with D maybe TRBD1 (5 bases). CDR3 length: 14 residues. CDR1 SNHLY and CDR2 FYNNEI come from the germline V gene. V shed 6 bases and J shed 8 bases, with 19 bases lying between them. The CDR3, as DNA: TGTGCCAGCAGCGAGGGGCAGGGTCTTTCCGGCTACACCTTC. As protein: CASSEGQGLSGYTF.

The chain recombines TRBV7-2 with TRBJ2-1; D not resolved. The CDR3 has 14 amino acids. Trimming removed 5 bases from V and 5 bases from J, with 13 bases in between. In germline, CDR1 is SGHTA, CDR2 FQGNSA. The CDR3 DNA is TGTGCCAGCAGCCCGCGACATCTTAACAATGAGCAGTTCTTC. Translation: CASSPRHLNNEQFF. The full variable domain, completed using reference TRBV7-2 and TRBJ2-1, is GAGVSQSPSNKVTEKGKDVELRCDPISGHTALYWYRQSLGQGLEFLIYFQGNSAPDKSGLPSDRFSAERTGGSVSTLTIQRTQQEDSAVYLCASSPRHLNNEQFFGPGTRLTVL.

This clonotype occurred many times. The genes are TRBV12-3 or TRBV12-4 and TRBJ2-2, with 7 bases lining up with TRBD2. After removal of 6 bases from V and 1 base from J, the junction contained 2 bases not matched to a gene. The CDR3 totals 14 residues. This CDR3 is CASSTSVNTGELFF. Written as DNA, the CDR3 is TGTGCCAGCAGCACTAGCGTGAACACCGGGGAGCTGTTTTTT.

There are many counts of this clonotype. The gene calls are TRBV7-6 and TRBJ2-7; D remains ambiguous. Trimming cost V 5 bases and J 7 bases, with 15 bases left between them. CDR1 SGHVS and CDR2 FNYEAQ come from the germline V gene. The CDR3 extends over 13 amino acids. In nucleotides, the CDR3 is TGTGCCAGCAGCCAAACCGCATGGGGAGAGCAGTACTTC. Protein sequence: CASSQTAWGEQYF.

This clonotype showed up many times. The chain is built from TRBV20-1 and TRBJ1-2, with 9 bases identical to TRBD1. Germline CDR1 is DFQATT and CDR2 is SNEGSKA (reference sequence). This CDR3 is built from 17 residues. Losses at the gene ends were 1 base for V and 4 bases for J; bases not matched to a gene: 13. The CDR3 DNA follows: TGCAGTGCTAGAGTCCATTCCGGGACAGGGCTTTTCTATGGCTACACCTTC. As protein: CSARVHSGTGLFYGYTF.

This clonotype has just one count. Being one base from a much bigger clone, this may be a read error. This chain uses TRBV20-1 with TRBJ1-2; tentative D call: TRBD1 (6 bases). The CDR3 is 11 amino acids. The germline CDR1 and CDR2 sequences are DFQATT and SNEGSKA (reference sequence). In nucleotides, the CDR3 is TGCAGTGCTATATCAGGGGTCAATTTCCCCTTC. Its translation is CSAISGVNFPF.

This clonotype was recorded many times. The genes are TRBV3-1 and TRBJ1-1; no firm D call. CDR3 length equals 12 residues. Trimming shortened V by 5 bases and J by 1 base, and 5 bases separated the two germline ends. Germline V gene lookup returns CDR1 LGHDT and CDR2 YNNKEL (reference sequence). The CDR3 is CASSVRNTEAFF. The DNA of the CDR3 is TGTGCCAGCAGCGTACGGAACACTGAAGCTTTCTTT.

This clonotype was recorded many times. The chain couples TRBV7-2 to TRBJ2-3, with 12 bases that match TRBD2. The V gene's germline CDR1 is SGHTA and CDR2 FQGNSA. This CDR3 has 15 residues. V trimming: 5 bases; J trimming: 2 bases; junction bases outside the gene matches: 2. CDR3: CASSGTSGLTDTQYF. CDR3 nucleotide sequence: TGTGCCAGCAGCGGGACTAGCGGGCTCACAGATACGCAGTATTTT.

This clonotype was picked up many times. The CDR3 region is CASSLGPTNIQYF. The CDR3 DNA reads TGTGCCAGCAGTTTAGGGCCTACAAACATTCAGTACTTC. The V and J genes are TRBV28 and TRBJ2-4; no definite D call. Per the germline V gene, CDR1 is MDHEN and CDR2 is SYDVKM. V shed 2 bases and J shed 6 bases, with 8 bases lying between them. The CDR3 spans 13 residues.

This clonotype occurred many times. The chain is built from TRBV27 and TRBJ1-5; TRBD1 is a possible D gene (5 bases). V lost 5 bases to trimming and J lost 7 bases, with 15 bases between them. CDR3 length equals 14 residues. Germline assignment: CDR1 MNHEY and CDR2 SMNVEV (reference sequence). The CDR3 DNA sequence: TGTGCCAGCAGTCGAGGAGGGGCAGGACAGCCCCAGCATTTT. Amino acid sequence: CASSRGGAGQPQHF.

V gene TRBV12-3 or TRBV12-4 combines with J gene TRBJ1-2; TRBD1 matches 9 bases. The CDR3 totals 15 residues. Unmatched junction bases numbered 5, after V lost 6 bases and J lost 0 bases. The CDR3 region has the DNA TGTGCCAGCAGGGGACAGGGCCCATCTAACTATGGCTACACCTTC. Its protein product is CASRGQGPSNYGYTF.

The chain is built from TRBV12-3 or TRBV12-4 and TRBJ1-1, with TRBD1 as a possible D gene (5 bases). This CDR3 is built from 13 residues. V dropped 1 base and J dropped 8 bases, with 11 bases sitting between them. As DNA, the CDR3 is TGTGCCAGCAGTTTAGGAGGGGTTGGGGAAGCTTTCTTT. This codes for CASSLGGVGEAFF.

The chain recombines TRBV5-1 with TRBJ2-3; D gene uncertain. Trimming pared 4 bases from V and 5 bases from J, leaving 11 bases between. This CDR3 region has 13 residues. Germline V gene lookup returns CDR1 SGHRS and CDR2 YFSETQ. CDR3 sequence: CASSTVGVDTQYF. The CDR3 region has the DNA TGCGCCAGCAGCACTGTCGGCGTAGATACGCAGTATTTT.

This clonotype was recorded many times. The genes are TRBV28 and TRBJ2-6, with D perhaps TRBD2 (6 bases). The CDR3 extends over 16 amino acids. Germline V CDR1 and CDR2: MDHEN, SYDVKM. The CDR3 region has the DNA TGTGCTTCAGTGGAGGGATCAATCTCTGGGGCCAACGTCCTGACTTTC. It yields the protein CASVEGSISGANVLTF.

This clonotype was picked up many times. The rearrangement joins TRBV11-2 to TRBJ1-2; unclear D gene. Germline V gene data show CDR1 as SGHAT and CDR2 as FQNNGV. The germline V and J ends were trimmed by 0 bases and 1 base, with 6 bases remaining between them. The CDR3 has 14 residues. CDR3 coding DNA: TGTGCCAGCAGCTTAGAATCCAGTAACTATGGCTACACCTTC. Its translation is CASSLESSNYGYTF. The full variable domain, in which reference TRBV11-2 and TRBJ1-2 provide the parts outside the CDR3, is EAGVAQSPRYKIIEKRQSVAFWCNPISGHATLYWYQQILGQGPKLLIQFQNNGVVDDSQLPKDRFSAERLKGVDSTLKIQPAKLEDSAVYLCASSLESSNYGYTFGSGTRLTVV.

This clonotype was observed at least ten times. V gene TRBV7-9 combines with J gene TRBJ1-6; D gene unclear. The CDR3 covers 14 residues. Germline loops: CDR1 SEHNR, CDR2 FQNEAQ (reference sequence). Trimming cost V 3 bases and J 5 bases, with 8 bases left between them. The chain's CDR3 is CASSLSGNNSPLHF. The CDR3 coding sequence is TGTGCCAGCAGCTTGAGCGGGAATAATTCACCCCTCCACTTT.

This clonotype was observed a few times. CDR3 bases: TGTGCCAGCAGCTTAGCCGGCGACTACAGCCCCCGAGAGCAGTACTTC. Encoded protein: CASSLAGDYSPREQYF. This chain connects TRBV7-8 to TRBJ2-7, with D possibly TRBD2 on 5 matching bases. This CDR3 spans 16 amino acids. CDR1 is SGHVS and CDR2 is FQNEAQ in the germline V gene. Trimming took off 0 bases at V and 7 bases at J, with 19 bases between the two ends.

This clonotype was seen at least ten times. As DNA, the CDR3 is TGCGCCAGCACCGAGCTCCCCCGGGGAGATACGCAGTATTTT. Residues: CASTELPRGDTQYF. The chain joins TRBV5-1 to TRBJ2-3, with a weak D call TRBD2 (5 bases). Germline V gives CDR1 SGHRS, CDR2 YFSETQ. V lost 6 bases and J lost 5, with 16 bases in between. The CDR3 consists of 14 residues.

This clonotype was counted ten times or more. The chain has TRBV12-3 or TRBV12-4 and TRBJ1-1; D unclear. V was cut by 6 bases and J by 0 bases, with 5 bases left in between. The CDR3 length is 12 residues. CDR3 protein: CASSLLNTEAFF. CDR3 in DNA: TGTGCCAGCAGCTTACTGAACACTGAAGCTTTCTTT.

This chain links TRBV27 with TRBJ1-4; D gene unclear. The V and J ends lost 6 bases and 3 bases respectively, with 11 bases between them. This CDR3 region has 14 residues. Germline V CDR1 and CDR2: MNHEY, SMNVEV (reference sequence). The CDR3 DNA follows: TGTGCCAGCAGCACCCATGCGGCTAATGAAAAACTGTTTTTT. It yields the protein CASSTHAANEKLFF.

There are a few counts of this clonotype. This chain links TRBV5-5 with TRBJ1-1, with 8 bases lining up with TRBD1. The V gene end was trimmed by 1 base and the J gene end by 4 bases; junction bases not matched to a gene: 3. Germline V gene data show CDR1 as SGHKS and CDR2 as YYEKEE (reference sequence). This CDR3 has 14 residues. As DNA, the CDR3 is TGTGCCAGCAGCTTGCCCACAGGGGGCACTGAAGCTTTCTTT. Translating gives CASSLPTGGTEAFF.

This clonotype was seen only a few times. This chain links TRBV12-3 or TRBV12-4 with TRBJ2-7; 16 nucleotides line up with TRBD2. With 1 base clipped from V and 5 bases from J, the junction kept 14 bases outside the gene matches. The CDR3 loop spans 20 amino acids. The CDR3 is CASSLGQGLGLAGGPHEQYF. Here the CDR3 DNA reads TGTGCCAGCAGTTTAGGACAGGGGTTGGGACTAGCGGGAGGGCCCCACGAGCAGTACTTC.

In this sample, this clonotype turned up a few times. This chain connects TRBV27 to TRBJ1-1, with 7 bases fitting TRBD1. The CDR3 extends over 13 amino acids. Germline values: CDR1 MNHEY, CDR2 SMNVEV (reference sequence). V shed 2 bases and J 8 bases; nucleotides not matched to a gene: 5. The CDR3 sequence: CASSLRGGEEAFF. CDR3 DNA: TGTGCCAGCAGTTTAAGAGGGGGCGAGGAAGCTTTCTTT.